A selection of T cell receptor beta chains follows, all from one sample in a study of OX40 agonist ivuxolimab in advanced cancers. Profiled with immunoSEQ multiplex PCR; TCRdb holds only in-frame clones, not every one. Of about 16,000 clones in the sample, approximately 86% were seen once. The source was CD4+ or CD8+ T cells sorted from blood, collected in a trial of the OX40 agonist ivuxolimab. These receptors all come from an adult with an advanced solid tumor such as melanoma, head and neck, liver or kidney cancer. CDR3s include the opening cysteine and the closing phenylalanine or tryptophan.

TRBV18,CASSPQFSGSDEQFF
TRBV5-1,CASSLSVTGELFF
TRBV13,CASSLGLVGLETQYF
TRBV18,CASSQGQGAWVTEAFF
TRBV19,CASSIANSRAGELFF
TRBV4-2,CASSLAGNYGYTF
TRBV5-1,CASSMDSKEKLFF
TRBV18,CASSPSREQYF
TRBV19,CASSRNYNEQFF
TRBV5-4,CASSLKAGAYQETQYF
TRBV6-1,CAATKKGENGELFF
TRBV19,CASNRRPGSPFYQPQHF
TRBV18,CASSPSGSYNEQFF
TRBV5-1,CASTIGVAGRSETQYF
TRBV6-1,CASSDQGANTEAFF
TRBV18,CASSPTAGGHNEQFF
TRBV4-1,CASSQAWDRRYEQYF
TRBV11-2,CASSAQSRETQYF
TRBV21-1,CASSVRQGCVTEAFF
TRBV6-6,CASTQASFTGELFF
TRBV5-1,CASSSGTSATNEKLFF
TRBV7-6,CASSLADTNQPQHF
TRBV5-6,CASSEWASGKVQYF
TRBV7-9,CASSLVAGEVYEQYF
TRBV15,CATSRGQAWNEKLFF
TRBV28,CASSMGSLRGYTF
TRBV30,CAWSVSSPSALF